This entry lists 4 T cell receptor beta chains sequenced from one sample in a study of blood T cell repertoires in COVID-19. Clones were sequenced by immunoSEQ multiplex PCR, and TCRdb holds only the in-frame ones, with some missing. Among fewer than 30,000 clones listed, 80% to 90% were seen once. Sequenced material: peripheral blood. Receptor source: a man in his 60s with acute or convalescent COVID-19.

This clone appeared once. The chain couples TRBV10-3 to TRBJ1-6; weak D call: TRBD1 (5 bases). From germline, CDR1 is ENHRY and CDR2 SYGVKD. The CDR3 runs to 14 residues. Trimming pared 0 bases from V and 10 bases from J, leaving 10 bases between. Here the CDR3 DNA reads TGTGCCATCAGTGAGTCGTACAGGAGCTCACCCCTCCACTTT. Its translation: CAISESYRSSPLHF.

The CDR3 DNA follows: TGTGCCAGTTCCCGCACTGAAGCTTTCTTT. Encoded protein: CASSRTEAFF. The gene calls are TRBV2 and TRBJ1-1; D is unresolved. Trimming took off 9 bases at V and 4 bases at J, with 6 bases between the two ends. The V gene's germline CDR1 is SNHLY and CDR2 FYNNEI. This CDR3 region has 10 residues.

V usage is TRBV7-9 and J usage is TRBJ1-3; D gene uncertain. The CDR3 consists of 15 residues. The germline V gene encodes CDR1 SEHNR and CDR2 FQNEAQ (reference sequence). Trimming removed 1 base at V and 0 bases at J, with 7 bases between. As DNA, the CDR3 is TGTGCCAGCAGCTTAGACGGGAGCTCTGGAAACACCATATATTTT. Residues: CASSLDGSSGNTIYF.

The chain employs TRBV19 and TRBJ2-1; D is perhaps TRBD2 (6 bases). This CDR3 is 15 amino acids long. V was shortened by 7 bases and J by 0 bases, with 13 bases between the two germline ends. Germline CDR1 is LNHDA and CDR2 is SQIVND (reference sequence). Here the CDR3 reads CASTWDSNSYNEQFF. Here the CDR3 DNA reads TGTGCCAGTACCTGGGACTCCAACTCCTACAATGAGCAGTTCTTC.